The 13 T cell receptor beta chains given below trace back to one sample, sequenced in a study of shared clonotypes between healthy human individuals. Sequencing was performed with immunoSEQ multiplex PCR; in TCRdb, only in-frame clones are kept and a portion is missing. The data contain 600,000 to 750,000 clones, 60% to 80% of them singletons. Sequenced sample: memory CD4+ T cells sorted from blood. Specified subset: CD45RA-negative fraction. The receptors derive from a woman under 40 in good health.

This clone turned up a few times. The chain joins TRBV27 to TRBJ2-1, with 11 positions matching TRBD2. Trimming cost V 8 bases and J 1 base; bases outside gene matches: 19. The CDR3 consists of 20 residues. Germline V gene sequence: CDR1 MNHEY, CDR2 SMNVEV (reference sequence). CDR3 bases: TGTGCCAGCCACTGTCGGACTAGCGGGTCCTGGCCCCCATCCTACAATGAGCAGTTCTTC. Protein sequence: CASHCRTSGSWPPSYNEQFF.

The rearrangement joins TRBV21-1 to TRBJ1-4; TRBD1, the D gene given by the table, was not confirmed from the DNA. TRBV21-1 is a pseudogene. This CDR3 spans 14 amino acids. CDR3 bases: TGTGCCAGCAGCGAGGACAGGGCGTGCGAAAAACTGTTTTTT. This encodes CASSEDRACEKLFF.

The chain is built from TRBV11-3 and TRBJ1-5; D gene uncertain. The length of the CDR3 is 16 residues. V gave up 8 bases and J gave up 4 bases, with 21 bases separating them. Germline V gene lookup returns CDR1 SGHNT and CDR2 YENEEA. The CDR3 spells CASYGPGARMNQPQHF. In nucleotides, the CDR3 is TGTGCCAGCTACGGGCCGGGCGCCAGGATGAATCAGCCCCAGCATTTT.

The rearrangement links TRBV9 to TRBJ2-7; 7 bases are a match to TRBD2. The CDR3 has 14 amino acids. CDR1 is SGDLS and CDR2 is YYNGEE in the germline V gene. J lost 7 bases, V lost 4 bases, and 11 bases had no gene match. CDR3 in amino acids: CASSTGTTPGEQYF. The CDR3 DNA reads TGTGCCAGCAGCACCGGGACTACCCCAGGAGAGCAGTACTTC.

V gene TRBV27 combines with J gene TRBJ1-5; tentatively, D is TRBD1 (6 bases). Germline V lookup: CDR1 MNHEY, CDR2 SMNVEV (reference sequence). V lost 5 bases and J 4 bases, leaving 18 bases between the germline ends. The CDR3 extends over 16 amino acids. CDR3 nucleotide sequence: TGTGCCAGCAGTCCATCCAGGGGCGGTGGGAATCAGCCCCAGCATTTT. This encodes CASSPSRGGGNQPQHF.

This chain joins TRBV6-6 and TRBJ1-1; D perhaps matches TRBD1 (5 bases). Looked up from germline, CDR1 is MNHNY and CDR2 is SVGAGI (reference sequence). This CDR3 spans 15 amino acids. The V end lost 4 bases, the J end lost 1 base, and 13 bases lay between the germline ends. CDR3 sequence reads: CASSSEGLKNTEAFF. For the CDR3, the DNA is TGTGCCAGCAGTTCCGAGGGACTTAAGAACACTGAAGCTTTCTTT.

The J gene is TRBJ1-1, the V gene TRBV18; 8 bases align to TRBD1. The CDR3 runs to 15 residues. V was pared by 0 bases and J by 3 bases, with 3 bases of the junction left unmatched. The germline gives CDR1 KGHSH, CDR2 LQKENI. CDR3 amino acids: CASSPPSGQDTEAFF. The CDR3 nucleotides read TGTGCCAGCTCACCACCGTCGGGACAGGACACTGAAGCTTTCTTT.

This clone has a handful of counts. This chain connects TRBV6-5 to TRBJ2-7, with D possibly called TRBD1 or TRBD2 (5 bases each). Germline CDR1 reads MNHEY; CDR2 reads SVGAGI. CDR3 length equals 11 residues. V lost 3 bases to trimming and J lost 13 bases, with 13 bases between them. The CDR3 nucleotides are TGTGCCAGCAGTTATATGGGACGACATTACTTC. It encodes CASSYMGRHYF.

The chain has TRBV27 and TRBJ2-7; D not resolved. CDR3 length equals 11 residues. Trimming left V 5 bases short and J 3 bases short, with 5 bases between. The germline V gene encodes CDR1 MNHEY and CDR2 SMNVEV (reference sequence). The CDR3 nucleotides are TGTGCCAGCAGTGAATACTACGAGCAGTACTTC. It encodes CASSEYYEQYF.

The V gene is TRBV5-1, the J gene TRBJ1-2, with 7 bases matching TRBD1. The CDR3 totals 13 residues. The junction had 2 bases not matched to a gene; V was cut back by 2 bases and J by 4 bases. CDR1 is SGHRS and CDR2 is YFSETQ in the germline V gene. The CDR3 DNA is TGCGCCAGCAGCTTACAGGGGACCTATGGCTACACCTTC. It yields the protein CASSLQGTYGYTF.

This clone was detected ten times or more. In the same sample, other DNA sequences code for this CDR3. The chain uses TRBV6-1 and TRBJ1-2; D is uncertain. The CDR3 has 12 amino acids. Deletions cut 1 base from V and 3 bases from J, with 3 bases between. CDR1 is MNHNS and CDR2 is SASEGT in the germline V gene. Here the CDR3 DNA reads TGTGCCAGCAGTGAAGTAGACTATGGCTACACCTTC. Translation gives CASSEVDYGYTF.

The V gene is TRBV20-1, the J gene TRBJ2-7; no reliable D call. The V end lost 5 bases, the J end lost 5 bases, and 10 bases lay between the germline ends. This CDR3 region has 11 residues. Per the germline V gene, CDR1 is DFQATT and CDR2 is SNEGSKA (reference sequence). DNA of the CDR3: TGCAGTGCTCCCTATCGGCACGAGCAGTACTTC. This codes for CSAPYRHEQYF.

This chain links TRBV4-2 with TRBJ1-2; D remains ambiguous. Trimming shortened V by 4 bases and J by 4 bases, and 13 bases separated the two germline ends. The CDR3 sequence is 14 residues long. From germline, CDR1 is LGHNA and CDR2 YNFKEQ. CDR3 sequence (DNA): TGTGCCAGCAGCCCCTTCTTATCGGCCTATGGCTACACCTTC. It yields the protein CASSPFLSAYGYTF.